These T cell receptor beta chains were read from a single sample in a study of T cell responses to AZD1222 COVID-19 vaccine. Libraries were prepared by immunoSEQ multiplex PCR; TCRdb keeps only in-frame clonotypes and omits some of them. The data show fewer than 110,000 clones, roughly nine tenths seen once. The sequenced sample was peripheral blood, obtained on day 0 of AZD1222 vaccination. The receptors originated from an adult in good health. Each CDR3 is given with its conserved first and last residue. The order of the fields is V gene, J gene, clone size, D gene, CDR3 protein, CDR3 DNA. The D gene is left open where the match is weak. Expanded clones are given a class, and other clones once, few, many or no size at all.

>TRBV5-1|TRBJ2-7|.|.
CASSLDSVSYEQYF
TGCGCCAGCAGCTTGGACTCGGTCTCCTACGAGCAGTACTTC
>TRBV6-5|TRBJ2-7|few|.
CASSSRGGVYEQYF
TGTGCCAGCAGTTCCCGGGGCGGCGTTTACGAGCAGTACTTC
>TRBV12-3/TRBV12-4|TRBJ1-5|.|.
CASSLRINQPQHF
TGTGCCAGCAGCCTCCGAATAAATCAGCCCCAGCATTTT
>TRBV18|TRBJ2-3|once|TRBD2
CASSSIAGGADTQYF
TGTGCCAGCTCATCTATAGCGGGGGGGGCCGATACGCAGTATTTT
>TRBV2|TRBJ1-5|.|.
CASRDPINQPQHF
TGTGCCAGCAGGGACCCCATCAATCAGCCCCAGCATTTT
>TRBV27|TRBJ2-1|.|.
CASSFSRGDNEQFF
TGTGCCAGCAGTTTTTCGAGGGGGGACAATGAGCAGTTCTTC
>TRBV5-8|TRBJ1-4|.|.
CAGGAADEKLFF
TGTGCCGGGGGGGCAGCGGATGAAAAACTGTTTTTT
>TRBV11-2|TRBJ2-3|.|.
CASSVAHGVTDTQYF
TGTGCCAGCAGCGTAGCCCATGGCGTCACAGATACGCAGTATTTT
>TRBV6-6|TRBJ2-1|.|TRBD2
CASSSYPLAGDNEQFF
TGTGCCAGCAGTTCCTATCCGTTAGCGGGGGACAATGAGCAGTTCTTC
>TRBV11-3|TRBJ2-7|.|.
CASSLSGAYEQYF
TGTGCCAGCAGCCTTTCCGGGGCCTACGAGCAGTACTTC
>TRBV28|TRBJ1-2|.|TRBD1
CASSYGTASNYGYTF
TGTGCCAGCAGTTACGGGACAGCCAGCAACTATGGCTACACCTTC
>TRBV6-1|TRBJ1-2|.|.
CASSEDTGRANYGYTF
TGTGCCAGCAGTGAAGATACCGGCAGGGCAAACTATGGCTACACCTTC
>TRBV20-1|TRBJ1-2|.|TRBD1
CSASPWDRETGYTF
TGCAGTGCTAGTCCTTGGGACAGGGAGACTGGCTACACCTTC
>TRBV28|TRBJ1-2|.|.
CASSLSAPDYGYTF
TGTGCCAGCAGTTTGTCAGCTCCGGACTATGGCTACACCTTC
>TRBV5-1|TRBJ1-1|few|TRBD1
CASSLEQGGTEAFF
TGCGCCAGCAGCTTGGAACAGGGGGGAACTGAAGCTTTCTTT